The 14 T cell receptor beta chains in this list originate from one sample, sequenced in a study of CD8 T cells in Susac syndrome (dated 2019 in TCRdb). Library generation was performed with the immunoSEQ multiplex PCR assay. RNA was extracted with the RNeasy kit and roughly 0.5 to 1 ug was reverse transcribed using random hexamers. TCRdb itself trimmed the public reads at Q25 with fastp, ran MiXCR and retained productive beta chains. For every CDR3 protein sequence, its rows merge into one entry that carries the most common genes and DNA. The sample profile shows under 250,000 distinct CDR3 sequences; 85% to 95% of them were found once. The ten top clones hold approximately 0.072% of the sample. The sample taken for sequencing was CD4+ T cells from PBMCs. The receptors originated from a human donor with multiple sclerosis.

This clonotype was seen once. The V call is TRBV5-1, the J call TRBJ1-3; no definite D call. The CDR3 length is 16 residues. The germline V and J ends were trimmed by 0 bases and 0 bases, with 10 bases remaining between them. Germline CDR1 reads SGHRS; CDR2 reads YFSETQ. CDR3 DNA: TGCGCCAGCAGCTTGGCGGGCCAGAGCTCTGGAAACACCATATATTTT. Translating gives CASSLAGQSSGNTIYF. Looking up the rest from reference TRBV5-1 and TRBJ1-3 gives the full variable domain: KAGVTQTPRYLIKTRGQQVTLSCSPISGHRSVSWYQQTPGQGLQFLFEYFSETQRNKGNFPGRFSGRQFSNSRSEMNVSTLELGDSALYLCASSLAGQSSGNTIYFGEGSWLTVV.

The J gene is TRBJ1-2, the V gene TRBV10-3; the match to TRBD1 covers 7 bases. Per the germline V gene, CDR1 is ENHRY and CDR2 is SYGVKD. The trim removed 8 bases at V and 8 bases at J, leaving 11 bases unmatched. The CDR3 spans 13 residues. In nucleotides, the CDR3 is TGTGCCATCGACGACAGGGTTTCGGGGGGCTACACCTTC. This codes for CAIDDRVSGGYTF.

The chain carries TRBV12-3 or TRBV12-4 and TRBJ1-5; possibly TRBD1 for D (5 bases). This CDR3 is built from 15 residues. Between the trimmed V and J ends, which lost 7 bases and 3 bases, there was a span of 16 bases. The CDR3, as DNA: TGTGCCAGCACCCGGGGGGTAGCGGACAATCAGCCCCAGCATTTT. Its translation: CASTRGVADNQPQHF.

The rearrangement links TRBV3-1 to TRBJ2-5; D gene ambiguous. Germline V lookup: CDR1 LGHDT, CDR2 YNNKEL (reference sequence). Between the trimmed V and J ends, which lost 0 bases and 7 bases, there was a span of 9 bases. The CDR3 spans 13 residues. CDR3 sequence: CASSQDPEGTQYF. The CDR3 DNA sequence: TGTGCCAGCAGCCAAGACCCAGAAGGGACCCAGTACTTC.

V gene TRBV29-1 combines with J gene TRBJ2-3; no firm D call. Germline V gene lookup returns CDR1 SQVTM and CDR2 ANQGSEA. Trimming shortened V by 2 bases and J by 4 bases, and 7 bases separated the two germline ends. The CDR3 is 12 amino acids. CDR3 loop: CSVENSSDTQYF. The CDR3 DNA sequence: TGCAGCGTTGAAAACTCGTCAGATACGCAGTATTTT.

The V gene is TRBV6-6, the J gene TRBJ1-5; D is unclear. This CDR3 has 14 residues. V was pared by 6 bases and J by 3 bases, with 12 bases between. Germline-derived CDR1 and CDR2 are MNHNY and SVGAGI (reference sequence). The DNA for the CDR3 is TGTGCCAGCAGCGGTCCAGGTCCCAATCAGCCCCAGCATTTT. Translating gives CASSGPGPNQPQHF.

The J gene is TRBJ2-1, the V gene TRBV3-1, with 10 positions matching TRBD2. In germline, CDR1 is LGHDT, CDR2 YNNKEL (reference sequence). Trimming took 0 bases from V and 15 from J; bases not matched to a gene: 5. This CDR3 region has 13 residues. This chain's CDR3 is CASSQESSGSPFF. In nucleotides, the CDR3 is TGTGCCAGCAGCCAAGAGTCTAGCGGGAGCCCGTTCTTC.

The V and J genes are TRBV7-2 and TRBJ2-7; TRBD2 agrees at 15 bases. Germline loops: CDR1 SGHTA, CDR2 FQGNSA. The V and J ends lost 5 bases and 0 bases, in that order; junction bases with no gene match: 2. This CDR3 has 16 amino acids. CDR3 DNA sequence: TGTGCCAGCAGCCGGACTAGCGGGGGGGCCTCCTACGAGCAGTACTTC. Residues: CASSRTSGGASYEQYF.

The chain is built from TRBV20-1 and TRBJ1-5; TRBD1 agrees at 7 bases. This CDR3 has 13 amino acids. CDR1 and CDR2 (germline): DFQATT, SNEGSKA (reference sequence). Trimming at V came to 5 bases and at J to 3 bases, leaving 4 bases not matched to a gene. The CDR3 sequence: CSAETGINQPQHF. CDR3 coding DNA: TGCAGTGCTGAGACAGGGATCAATCAGCCCCAGCATTTT.

Here the CDR3 DNA reads TGTGCCAGTAGACAGGATTACACTGAAGCTTTCTTT. Encoded protein: CASRQDYTEAFF. The chain recombines TRBV2 with TRBJ1-1; TRBD1 might be the D (6 bases). V was cut by 9 bases and J by 3 bases, with 11 bases left in between. The germline CDR1 and CDR2 sequences are SNHLY and FYNNEI. This CDR3 contains 12 residues.

V is TRBV5-1 and J is TRBJ1-3; 7 nucleotides line up with TRBD1. The CDR3 extends over 15 amino acids. Germline CDR1 SGHRS, CDR2 YFSETQ. After removal of 4 bases from V and 2 bases from J, the junction contained 6 bases not matched to a gene. The DNA of the CDR3 is TGCGCCAGCAGCACGGCCGGGACAGCTGGAAACACCATATATTTT. Its protein is CASSTAGTAGNTIYF.

A single count supports this clonotype. The genes are TRBV11-3 and TRBJ2-1; unclear D gene. Germline-derived CDR1 and CDR2 are SGHNT and YENEEA. V lost 5 bases to trimming and J lost 7 bases, with 12 bases between them. The CDR3 totals 13 residues. In DNA form, the CDR3 reads TGTGCCAGCAGCGCCCAATCAAGAAATGAGCAGTTCTTC. Translating it yields CASSAQSRNEQFF. The full variable domain, with the rest looked up from reference TRBV11-3 and TRBJ2-1, is EAGVVQSPRYKIIEKKQPVAFWCNPISGHNTLYWYLQNLGQGPELLIRYENEEAVDDSQLPKDRFSAERLKGVDSTLKIQPAELGDSAVYLCASSAQSRNEQFFGPGTRLTVL.

This rearrangement joins TRBV20-1 to TRBJ1-2; the D is unclear. Germline V lookup: CDR1 DFQATT, CDR2 SNEGSKA (reference sequence). V dropped 3 bases and J dropped 4 bases, with 12 bases sitting between them. CDR3 length equals 13 residues. The CDR3 nucleotides read TGCAGTGCTAGTGGGGAGGGTAGCTATGGCTACACCTTC. Its translation: CSASGEGSYGYTF.

The rearrangement joins TRBV10-3 to TRBJ2-7; 8 bases align to TRBD1. V shed 11 bases and J 6 bases; nucleotides not matched to a gene: 12. Germline V lookup: CDR1 ENHRY, CDR2 SYGVKD. The CDR3 is 13 amino acids. This CDR3 is CAAGQGFSSEQYV. The CDR3 bases are TGTGCCGCCGGACAGGGCTTTAGCTCCGAGCAGTACGTC.